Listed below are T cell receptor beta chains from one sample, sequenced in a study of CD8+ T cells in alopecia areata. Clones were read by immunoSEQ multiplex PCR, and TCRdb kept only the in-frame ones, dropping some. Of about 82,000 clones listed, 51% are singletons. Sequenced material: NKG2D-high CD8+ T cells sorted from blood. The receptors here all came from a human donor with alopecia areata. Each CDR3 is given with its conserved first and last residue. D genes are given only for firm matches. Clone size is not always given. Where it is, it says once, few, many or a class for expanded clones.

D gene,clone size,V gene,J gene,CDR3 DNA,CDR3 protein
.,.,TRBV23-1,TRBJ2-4,TGCGCCAGCACGCCGTTTAGTCGACTACTCCGAACCAAAAACATTCAGTACTTC,CASTPFSRLLRTKNIQYF
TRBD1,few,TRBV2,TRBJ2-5,TGTGCCAGCAGACCGACAGGGCGACAAGAGACCCAGTACTTC,CASRPTGRQETQYF
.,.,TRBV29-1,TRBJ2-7,TGCAGCGTGGAAGGGGCCCTCTACGAGCAGTACTTC,CSVEGALYEQYF
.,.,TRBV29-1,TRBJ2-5,TGCAGCGTTGAAGATAACAGGGCCCAAGAGACCCAGTACTTC,CSVEDNRAQETQYF
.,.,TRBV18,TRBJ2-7,TGTGCCAGCTCACCACCGTCCAGGGTTGACGAGCAGTACTTC,CASSPPSRVDEQYF
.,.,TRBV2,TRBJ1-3,TGTGCCAGCAGGCGGGGGACTAGCACCATATATTTT,CASRRGTSTIYF
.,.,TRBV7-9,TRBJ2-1,TGTGCCAGCAGCTTAGACAGGGAATATGAGCAGTTCTTC,CASSLDREYEQFF
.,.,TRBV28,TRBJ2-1,TGTGCCAGCAGTTTAGTTACTAGTGCGAATGAGCAGTTCTTC,CASSLVTSANEQFF
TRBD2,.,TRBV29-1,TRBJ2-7,TGCAGCGGCGGGACTAGCGGGGCCGAGCAGTACTTC,CSGGTSGAEQYF
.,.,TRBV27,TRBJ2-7,TGTGCCAGCAGTTTAAGAGCCCAGAACTACGAGCAGTACTTC,CASSLRAQNYEQYF
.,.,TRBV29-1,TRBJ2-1,TGCAGCGTTGTATCGAGGGGGTACAATGAGCAGTTCTTC,CSVVSRGYNEQFF
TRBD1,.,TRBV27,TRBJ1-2,TGTGCCAGCAGGACAGGGGGAGGTTCGAAAGGCTACACCTTC,CASRTGGGSKGYTF
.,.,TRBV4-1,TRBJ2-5,TGCGCCAGCAGCCATTCTGGGGAGACCCAGTACTTC,CASSHSGETQYF
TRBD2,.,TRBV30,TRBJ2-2,TGTGCCTGGAGTGCCCCCGCGACAGCGACTAGCGGACGGAACACCGGGGAGCTGTTTTTT,CAWSAPATATSGRNTGELFF
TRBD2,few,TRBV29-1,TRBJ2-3,TGCAGCGTTGAAGCAGGAGTCCGGGGTAGCGGGGGACGCACAGATACGCAGTATTTT,CSVEAGVRGSGGRTDTQYF
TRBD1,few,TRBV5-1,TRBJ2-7,TGCGCCAGCAGCATGACAGGGACCTACGAGCAGTACTTC,CASSMTGTYEQYF
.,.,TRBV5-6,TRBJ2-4,TGTGCCAGCAGCTTGGCCGGGCTAGCCAAAAACATTCAGTACTTC,CASSLAGLAKNIQYF
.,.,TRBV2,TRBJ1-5,TGTGCCAGCAAAGGGGGGAGCAATCAGCCCCAGCATTTT,CASKGGSNQPQHF
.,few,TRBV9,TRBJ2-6,TGTGCCAGTTCCCTTTTTGGTGGGGCCAACGTCCTGACTTTC,CASSLFGGANVLTF
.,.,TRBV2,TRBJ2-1,TGTGCCAGCAGTCCTAGTAGGCCTTTTTACAATGAGCAGTTCTTC,CASSPSRPFYNEQFF
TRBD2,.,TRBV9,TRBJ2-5,TGTGCCAGCAGCGGGGGACTAGCGGGAGAAGAGACCCAGTACTTC,CASSGGLAGEETQYF
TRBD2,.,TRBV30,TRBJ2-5,TGTGCCTGGAGTGTTAGCGGGGGGGCCGGTGAGACCCAGTACTTC,CAWSVSGGAGETQYF
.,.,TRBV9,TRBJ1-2,TGTGCCAGCAGCGTAGAGTTCGACTTCAATCATGGCTACACCTTC,CASSVEFDFNHGYTF
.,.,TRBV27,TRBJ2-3,TGTGCCAGCAGTTTCCCCCCTAAGCAGTATTTT,CASSFPPKQYF
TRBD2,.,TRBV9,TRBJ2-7,TGTGCCAGCAGCCCAAGCGGGACCCCCGCCTACGAGCAGTACTTC,CASSPSGTPAYEQYF
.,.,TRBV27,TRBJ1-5,TGTGCCAGCAGTTTGGGACAATTCAGCAATCAGCCCCAGCATTTT,CASSLGQFSNQPQHF
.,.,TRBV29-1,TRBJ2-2,TGCAGCGTTGCCGGGACGTCCAGACCCGGGGAGCTGTTTTTT,CSVAGTSRPGELFF
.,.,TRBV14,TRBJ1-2,TGTGCCAGCAGCCAAGTAGGGCTTGGCTACACCTTC,CASSQVGLGYTF
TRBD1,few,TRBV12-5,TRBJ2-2,TGTGCTAGTGGTTCGGGACAGGGGAGCACCGGGGAGCTGTTTTTT,CASGSGQGSTGELFF
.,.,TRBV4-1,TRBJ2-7,TGCGCCAGCAGCCAAGAGACAGGCACGACCTACGAGCAGTACTTC,CASSQETGTTYEQYF
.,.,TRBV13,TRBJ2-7,TGTGCCAGCAGCTTAGAGGGACGCTTCTACGAGCAGTACTTC,CASSLEGRFYEQYF
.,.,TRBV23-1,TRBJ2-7,TGCGCCAGCAGTCAATCCTTAAGGACAGCCACTTCCTACGAGCAGTACTTC,CASSQSLRTATSYEQYF
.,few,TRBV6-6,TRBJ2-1,TGTGCCAGCAGTTCCCTAGGTGACAATGAGCAGTTCTTC,CASSSLGDNEQFF
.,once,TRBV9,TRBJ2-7,TGTGCCAGCAGCCCCGGGACTGTTTCCTACGAGCAGTACTTC,CASSPGTVSYEQYF
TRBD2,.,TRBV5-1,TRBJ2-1,TGCGCCAGCAGCGGAACTAGCGGGGGGGCACCATCCTACAATGAGCAGTTCTTC,CASSGTSGGAPSYNEQFF
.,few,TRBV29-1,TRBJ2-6,TGCAGCGTTGAAAGGGTTGATCCCTCTGGGGCCAACGTCCTGACTTTC,CSVERVDPSGANVLTF
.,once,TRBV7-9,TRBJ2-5,TGTGCCAGCAGCCCCAGGGGGGGACGGCAAGAGACCCAGTACTTC,CASSPRGGRQETQYF
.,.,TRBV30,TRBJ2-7,TGTGCCTGGAGTGTTGAACCTCACGAGCAGTACTTC,CAWSVEPHEQYF
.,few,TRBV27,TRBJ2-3,TGTGCCAGCAGTTTTGGGTCCGGCACAGATACGCAGTATTTT,CASSFGSGTDTQYF
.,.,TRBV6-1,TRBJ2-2,TGTGCCACTTTTACGGCCGGGGAGCTGTTTTTT,CATFTAGELFF
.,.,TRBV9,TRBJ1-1,TGTGCCAGCAGCAACGGGGGGAACACTGAAGCTTTCTTT,CASSNGGNTEAFF
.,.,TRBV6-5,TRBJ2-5,TGTGCCAGCAGTGGGGAAGAGACCCAGTACTTC,CASSGEETQYF
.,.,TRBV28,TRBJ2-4,TGTGCCAGCAGTTTATGGGCCAAAAACATTCAGTACTTC,CASSLWAKNIQYF
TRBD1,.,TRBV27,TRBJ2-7,TGTGCCAGCGAGTCGGACAGGGGGCGCGAGCAGTACTTC,CASESDRGREQYF
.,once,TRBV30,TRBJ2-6,TGTGCCTGGGACAGCGTCTCTGGGGCCAACGTCCTGACTTTC,CAWDSVSGANVLTF
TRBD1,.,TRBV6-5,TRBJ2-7,TGTGCCAGCAGCCCGGACAGGGCCCTTCGCGAGCAGTACTTC,CASSPDRALREQYF
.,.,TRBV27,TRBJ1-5,TGTGCCAGCAGTTTACGGGGTCCGCAGCCCCAGCATTTT,CASSLRGPQPQHF
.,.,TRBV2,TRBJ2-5,TGTGCCAGCAGTGAAGGGGACCTGGGGGAGACCCAGTACTTC,CASSEGDLGETQYF
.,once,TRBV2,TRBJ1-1,TGTGCCAGCAATTCGGCGGGGGACCCAAACGCTGAAGCTTTCTTT,CASNSAGDPNAEAFF
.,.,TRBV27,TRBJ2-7,TGTGCCAGCAGTCCCAATCGCGACAGGCCCCACGAGCAGTACTTC,CASSPNRDRPHEQYF
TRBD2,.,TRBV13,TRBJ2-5,TGTGCCAGCAGCCCCCCTCTCGGGACTAGCAGTCAAGAGACCCAGTACTTC,CASSPPLGTSSQETQYF
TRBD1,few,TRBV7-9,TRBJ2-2,TGTGCCAGCAGCAACCGGGACAGGGGCAACACCGGGGAGCTGTTTTTT,CASSNRDRGNTGELFF
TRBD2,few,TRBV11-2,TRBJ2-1,TGTGCCAGCAGCCTTTATTTTAGCGGGAGTAATGAGCAGTTCTTC,CASSLYFSGSNEQFF
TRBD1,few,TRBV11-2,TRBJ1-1,TGTGCCAGCAGCTCCCCCTCCGGGACAGGGACAAAGGACACTGAAGCTTTCTTT,CASSSPSGTGTKDTEAFF
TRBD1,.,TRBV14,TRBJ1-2,TGTGCCAGCAGCGTCGCCCCTGGGACAGGGGAGATTCGTGGCTACACCTTC,CASSVAPGTGEIRGYTF
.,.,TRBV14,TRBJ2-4,TGTGCCAGCAGCCGTGGAGCAGGGACCAAAAACATTCAGTACTTC,CASSRGAGTKNIQYF
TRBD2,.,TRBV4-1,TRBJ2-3,TGCGCCAGCAGCCAAACTAGCGGGAATTCGGATACGCAGTATTTT,CASSQTSGNSDTQYF
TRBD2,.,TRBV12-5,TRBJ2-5,TGTGCTAGTGGTTTCGGACTAGCGGGGCAAGAGACCCAGTACTTC,CASGFGLAGQETQYF
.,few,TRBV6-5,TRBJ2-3,TGTGCCAGCACGGGAAGCTGGGATACGCAGTATTTT,CASTGSWDTQYF